The following is a T cell receptor beta chain sequence with its context. As yet, its antigen is unknown. The V segment lost 1 base and the J segment 5 bases; nucleotides outside the gene matches: 3. Looked up from germline, CDR1 is MGHRA and CDR2 is YSYEKL. CDR3 length equals 14 residues. The data were obtained in a study of T-cell memory formation after mild COVID-19. Study conclusions and caveats: Clones shrinking between day 15 and 85 showed a balanced CD4/CD8 split, and those that grew later tilted toward CD4+.

MiXCR, run by TCRdb on the 5' RACE reads, gives a single entry per CDR3 protein. The sample contains some 300,000 distinct CDR3 sequences, approximately 22% of which appear only once. This TCR came from a young man who had mild COVID-19 (a few samples of this study predate the infection). Cell type and time point are not known. V and J are TRBV4-1 and TRBJ1-2, with TRBD1 matching 8 bases. The sequencing sample was made of PBMCs or a T cell subset sorted from them (not recorded which). CDR3 amino acids: CASSQAGGAYGYTF. As DNA, the CDR3 is TGCGCCAGCAGCCAAGCAGGGGGCGCGTATGGCTACACCTTC.